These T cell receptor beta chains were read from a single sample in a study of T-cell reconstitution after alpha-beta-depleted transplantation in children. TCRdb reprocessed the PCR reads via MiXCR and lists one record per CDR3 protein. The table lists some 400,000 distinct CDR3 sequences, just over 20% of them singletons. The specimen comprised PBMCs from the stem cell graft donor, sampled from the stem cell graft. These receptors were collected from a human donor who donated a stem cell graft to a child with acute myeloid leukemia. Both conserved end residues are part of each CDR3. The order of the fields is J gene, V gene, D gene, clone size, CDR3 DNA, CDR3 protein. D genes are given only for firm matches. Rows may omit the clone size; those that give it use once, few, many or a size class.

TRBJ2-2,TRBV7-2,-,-,TGTGCCAGCAGCTTAGCCAGCCTGAACACCGGGGAGCTGTTTTTT,CASSLASLNTGELFF
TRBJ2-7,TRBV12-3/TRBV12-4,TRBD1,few,TGTGCCAGCAGTTTAGAGGGGGCAGGAGCCTACGAGCAGTACTTC,CASSLEGAGAYEQYF
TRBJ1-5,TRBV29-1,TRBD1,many,TGCAGCGTCCAGACAGGGGGCGGTAATCAGCCCCAGCATTTT,CSVQTGGGNQPQHF
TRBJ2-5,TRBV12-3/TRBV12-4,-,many,TGTGCCAGCAGTGGCACGACAACCCAAGAGACCCAGTACTTC,CASSGTTTQETQYF
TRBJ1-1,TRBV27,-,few,TGTGCCAGCAGCAAGGAGGGTTTGGCTGAAGCTTTCTTT,CASSKEGLAEAFF
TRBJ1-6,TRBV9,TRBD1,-,TGTGCCAGCAGCGTCTCACCCTACAGGGGAAAAAATTCACCCCTCCACTTT,CASSVSPYRGKNSPLHF
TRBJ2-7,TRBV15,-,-,TGTGCCACCAGCAGAGGTGGGGGCTTAGGCTCCTACGAGCAGTACTTC,CATSRGGGLGSYEQYF
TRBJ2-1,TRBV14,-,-,TGTGCCAGCAGCCAAGATCTAGAGACAGTCCGTTTGTACAATGAGCAGTTCTTC,CASSQDLETVRLYNEQFF
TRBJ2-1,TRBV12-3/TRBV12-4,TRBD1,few,TGTGCCAGCAGTTTCCGGGACAGGGGAGGGAATGAGCAGTTCTTC,CASSFRDRGGNEQFF
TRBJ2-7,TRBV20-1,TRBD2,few,TGCAGTGCTAGAGACCGACTAGCGGGAGCTACCTACGAGCAGTACTTC,CSARDRLAGATYEQYF
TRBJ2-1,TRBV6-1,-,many,TGTGCCAGCAGGCGATCCCCGGCAGGGGCCTCCTACAATGAGCAGTTCTTC,CASRRSPAGASYNEQFF